The subject of this entry is one T cell receptor (beta chain). This record comes from a study of blood T cell repertoires in COVID-19. Across the whole study: The United States, Italy and Spain were the sources of the acute and convalescent COVID-19 samples. Sources were T cells, B-cell-depleted T cells, or PBMCs; the material itself was cDNA or gDNA.

In the study's own analysis: The authors estimated nucleated cell counts from reference gene primer amplification. Generated by immunoSEQ multiplex PCR, the TCRdb table keeps only in-frame clones and is missing some. The V and J calls and clone size come from that table; D and trimming were worked out from the DNA. The repertoire holds around 200,000 clones, approximately 80% seen once, with under 15% in the top ten. The receptor comes from a woman aged 45-65 years with acute or convalescent COVID-19. Sequences were obtained from peripheral blood.

Here the CDR3 reads CASRITGDYGYTF. CDR3 nucleotide sequence: TGTGCCAGCAGGATTACAGGAGACTATGGCTACACCTTC. This chain uses TRBV6-5 with TRBJ1-2, with a possible D match to TRBD1 (5 bases). Germline V gene data show CDR1 as MNHEY and CDR2 as SVGAGI. V lost 6 bases, J lost 3 bases, and 11 bases lay in between. This CDR3 spans 13 amino acids.